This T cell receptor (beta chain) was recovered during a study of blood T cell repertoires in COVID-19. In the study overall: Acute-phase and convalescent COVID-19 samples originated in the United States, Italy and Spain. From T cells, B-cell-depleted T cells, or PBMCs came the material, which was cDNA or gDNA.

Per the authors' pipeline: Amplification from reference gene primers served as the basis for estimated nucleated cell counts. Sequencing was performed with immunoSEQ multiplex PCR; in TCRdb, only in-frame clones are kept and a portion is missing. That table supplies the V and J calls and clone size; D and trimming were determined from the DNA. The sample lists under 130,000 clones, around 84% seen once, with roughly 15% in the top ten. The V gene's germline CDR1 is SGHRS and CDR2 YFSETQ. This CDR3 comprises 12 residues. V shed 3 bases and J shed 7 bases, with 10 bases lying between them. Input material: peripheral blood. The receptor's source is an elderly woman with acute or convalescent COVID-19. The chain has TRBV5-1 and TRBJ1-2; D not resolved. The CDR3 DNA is TGCGCCAGCAGCTCGGGTGCTTTTGGCTACACCTTC. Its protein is CASSSGAFGYTF.